The present TCR beta chain was sequenced within a study of long-term antiretroviral therapy in people with HIV. Trimming shortened V by 5 bases and J by 10 bases, and 12 bases separated the two germline ends. The V gene's germline CDR1 is LNHDA and CDR2 SQIVND (reference sequence). CDR3 size: 12 residues. They ran version v3.0 of the immunoSEQ assay at survey level. TCRdb's table, derived via immunoSEQ multiplex PCR, lists solely in-frame clones and lacks some. Among 25,000 to 40,000 clones listed, roughly 96% were seen once. This chain links TRBV19 with TRBJ2-1; tentatively, D is TRBD1 (5 bases). The clonotype was recovered from a man aged 25 to 40 with HIV. This specimen consisted of unsorted PBMCs, obtained roughly 6.9 years after starting antiretroviral therapy. The CDR3 is CASSSGSGEQFF. The CDR3 DNA is TGTGCCAGTAGTTCAGGGTCGGGCGAGCAGTTCTTC.